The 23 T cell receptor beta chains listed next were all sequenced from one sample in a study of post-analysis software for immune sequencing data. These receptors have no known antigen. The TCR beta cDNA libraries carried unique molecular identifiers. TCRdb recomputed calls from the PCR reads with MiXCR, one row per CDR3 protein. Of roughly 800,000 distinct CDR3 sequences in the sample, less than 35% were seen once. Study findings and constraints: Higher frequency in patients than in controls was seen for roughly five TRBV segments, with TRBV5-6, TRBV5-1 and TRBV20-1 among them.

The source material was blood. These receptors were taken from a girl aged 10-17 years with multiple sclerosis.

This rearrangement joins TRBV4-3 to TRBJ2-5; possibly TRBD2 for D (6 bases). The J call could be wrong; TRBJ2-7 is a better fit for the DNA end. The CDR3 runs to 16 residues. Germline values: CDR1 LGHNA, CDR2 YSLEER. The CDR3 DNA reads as TGCGCCAGCAGCCAAGATTTTAGCGGACCGACCTACGAGCAGTACTTC. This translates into CASSQDFSGPTYEQYF.

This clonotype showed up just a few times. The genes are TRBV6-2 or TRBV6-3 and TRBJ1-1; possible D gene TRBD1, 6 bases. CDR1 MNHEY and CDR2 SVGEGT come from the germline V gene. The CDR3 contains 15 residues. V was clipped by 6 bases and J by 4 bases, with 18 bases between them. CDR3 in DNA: TGTGCCAGCAGATTACTCCCGGACAGCTCCACTGAAGCTTTCTTT. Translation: CASRLLPDSSTEAFF.

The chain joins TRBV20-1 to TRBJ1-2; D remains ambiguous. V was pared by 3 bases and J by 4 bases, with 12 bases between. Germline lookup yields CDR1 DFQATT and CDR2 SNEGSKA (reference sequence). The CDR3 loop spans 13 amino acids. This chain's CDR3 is CSASPQALYGYTF. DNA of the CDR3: TGCAGTGCTAGTCCACAAGCACTCTATGGCTACACCTTC.

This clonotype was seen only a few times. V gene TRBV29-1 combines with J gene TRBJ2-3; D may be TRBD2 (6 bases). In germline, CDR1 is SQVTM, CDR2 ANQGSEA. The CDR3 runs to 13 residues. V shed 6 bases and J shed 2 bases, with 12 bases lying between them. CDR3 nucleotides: TGCAGCGTGGGGCGGGACCACACAGATACGCAGTATTTT. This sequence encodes CSVGRDHTDTQYF.

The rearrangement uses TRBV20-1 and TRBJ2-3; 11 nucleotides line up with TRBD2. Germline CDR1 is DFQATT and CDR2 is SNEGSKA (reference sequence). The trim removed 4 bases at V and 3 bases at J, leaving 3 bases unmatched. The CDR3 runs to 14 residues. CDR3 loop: CSAILAGVTDTQYF. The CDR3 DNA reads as TGCAGTGCTATACTAGCGGGGGTTACAGATACGCAGTATTTT.

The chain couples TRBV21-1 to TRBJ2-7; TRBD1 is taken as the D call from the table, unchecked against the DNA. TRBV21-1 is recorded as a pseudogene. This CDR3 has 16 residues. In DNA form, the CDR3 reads TGTGCCAGCAGCAAAGGGTCCGGACAGGGGACCTACGAGCAGTACTTC. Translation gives CASSKGSGQGTYEQYF.

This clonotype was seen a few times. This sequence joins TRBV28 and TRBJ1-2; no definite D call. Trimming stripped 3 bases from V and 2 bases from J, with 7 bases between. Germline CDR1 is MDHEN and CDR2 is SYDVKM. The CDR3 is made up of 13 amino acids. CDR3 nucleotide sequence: TGTGCCAGCAGTTTGTTGGGCAACTATGGCTACACCTTC. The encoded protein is CASSLLGNYGYTF.

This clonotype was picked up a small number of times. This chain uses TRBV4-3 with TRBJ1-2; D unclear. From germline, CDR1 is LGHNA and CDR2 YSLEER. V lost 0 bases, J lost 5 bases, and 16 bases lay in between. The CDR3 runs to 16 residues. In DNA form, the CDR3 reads TGCGCCAGCAGCCAAGATCCTAGGACGATAGGTTATGGCTACACCTTC. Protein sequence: CASSQDPRTIGYGYTF.

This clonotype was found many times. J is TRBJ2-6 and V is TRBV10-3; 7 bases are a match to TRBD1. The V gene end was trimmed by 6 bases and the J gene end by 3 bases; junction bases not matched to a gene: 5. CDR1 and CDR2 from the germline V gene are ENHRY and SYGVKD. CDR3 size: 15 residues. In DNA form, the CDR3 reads TGTGCCATCAGGCGAGACAGGGATGGGGCCAACGTCCTGACTTTC. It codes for CAIRRDRDGANVLTF.

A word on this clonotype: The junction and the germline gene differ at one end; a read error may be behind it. This CDR3 is CASSVADYQNIQYF. The CDR3 nucleotides are TGTGCCAGCAGCGTAGCAGACTATCAAAACATTCAGTACTTC. The rearrangement uses TRBV7-2 and TRBJ2-4, with a possible D match to TRBD2 (5 bases). There are 14 residues in the CDR3. The germline V gene encodes CDR1 SGHTA and CDR2 FQGNSA. The variable domain in full, completed from reference TRBV7-2 and TRBJ2-4, reads GAGVSQSPSNKVTEKGKDVELRCDPISGHTALYWYRQSLGQGLEFLIYFQGNSAPDKSGLPSDRFSAERTGGSVSTLTIQRTQQEDSAVYLCASSVADYQNIQYFGAGTRLSVL.

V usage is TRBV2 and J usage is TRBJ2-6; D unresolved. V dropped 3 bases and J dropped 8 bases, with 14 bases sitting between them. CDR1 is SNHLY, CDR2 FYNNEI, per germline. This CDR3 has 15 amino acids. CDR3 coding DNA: TGTGCCAGCAGTGACCGGATCGCTGGCACCAACGTCCTGACTTTC. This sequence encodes CASSDRIAGTNVLTF.

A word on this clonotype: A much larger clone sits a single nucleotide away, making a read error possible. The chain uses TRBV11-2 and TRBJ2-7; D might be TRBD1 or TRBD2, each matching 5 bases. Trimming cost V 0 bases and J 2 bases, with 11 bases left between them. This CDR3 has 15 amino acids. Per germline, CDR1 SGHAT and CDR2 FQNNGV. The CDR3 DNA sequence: TGTGCCAGCAGCTTAGAGTTGGGACCCACCTACGAGCAGTACTTC. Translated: CASSLELGPTYEQYF.

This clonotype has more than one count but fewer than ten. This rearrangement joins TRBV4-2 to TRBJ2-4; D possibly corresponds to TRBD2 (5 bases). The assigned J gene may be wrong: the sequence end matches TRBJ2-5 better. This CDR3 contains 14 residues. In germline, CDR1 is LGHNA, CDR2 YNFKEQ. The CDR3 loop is CASSQVGSGETQYF. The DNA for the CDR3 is TGTGCCAGCAGCCAAGTTGGGTCGGGGGAGACCCAGTACTTC.

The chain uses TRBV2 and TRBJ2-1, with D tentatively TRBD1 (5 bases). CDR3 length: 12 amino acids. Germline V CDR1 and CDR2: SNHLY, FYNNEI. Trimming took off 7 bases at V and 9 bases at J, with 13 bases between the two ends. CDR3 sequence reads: CASNPGTGEQFF. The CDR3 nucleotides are TGTGCCAGCAATCCGGGCACAGGTGAGCAGTTCTTC.

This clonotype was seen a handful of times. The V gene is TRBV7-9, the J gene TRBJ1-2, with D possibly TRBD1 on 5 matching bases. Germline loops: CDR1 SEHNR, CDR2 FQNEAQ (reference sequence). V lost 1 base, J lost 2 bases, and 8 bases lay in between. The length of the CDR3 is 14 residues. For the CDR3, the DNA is TGTGCCAGCAGCTTAGGGACACCCAACTATGGCTACACCTTC. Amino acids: CASSLGTPNYGYTF.

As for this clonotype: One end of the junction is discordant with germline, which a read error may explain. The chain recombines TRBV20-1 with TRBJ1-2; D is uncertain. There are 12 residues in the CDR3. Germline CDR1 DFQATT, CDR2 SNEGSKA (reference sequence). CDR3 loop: CSARVANYGYTF. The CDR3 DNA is TGCAGTGCCAGAGTAGCAAACTATGGCTACACCTTC.

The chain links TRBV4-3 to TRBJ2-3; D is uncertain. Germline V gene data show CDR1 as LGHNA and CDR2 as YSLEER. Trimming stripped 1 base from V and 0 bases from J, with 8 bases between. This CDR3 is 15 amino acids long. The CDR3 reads CASSQAASSTDTQYF. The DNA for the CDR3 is TGCGCCAGCAGCCAAGCAGCTTCTAGCACAGATACGCAGTATTTT.

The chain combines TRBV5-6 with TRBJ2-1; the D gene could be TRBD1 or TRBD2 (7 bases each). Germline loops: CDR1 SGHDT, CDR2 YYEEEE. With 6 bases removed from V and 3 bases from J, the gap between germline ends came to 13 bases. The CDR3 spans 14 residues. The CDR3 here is CASNTGDYYNEQFF. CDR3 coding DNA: TGTGCCAGCAACACAGGGGACTACTACAATGAGCAGTTCTTC.

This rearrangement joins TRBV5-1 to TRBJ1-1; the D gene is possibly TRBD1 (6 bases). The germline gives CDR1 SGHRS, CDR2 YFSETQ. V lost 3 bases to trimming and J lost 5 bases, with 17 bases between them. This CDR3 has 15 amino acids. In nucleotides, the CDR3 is TGCGCCAGCAGCTCCCTGACAGGCGAAAGGACTGAAGCTTTCTTT. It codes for CASSSLTGERTEAFF.

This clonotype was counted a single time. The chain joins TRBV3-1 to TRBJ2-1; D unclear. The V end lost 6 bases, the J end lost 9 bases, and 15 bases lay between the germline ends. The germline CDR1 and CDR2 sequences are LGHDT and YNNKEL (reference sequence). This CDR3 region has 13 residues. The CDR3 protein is CASRKIQWGEQFF. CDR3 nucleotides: TGTGCCAGCAGGAAAATACAGTGGGGTGAGCAGTTCTTC.

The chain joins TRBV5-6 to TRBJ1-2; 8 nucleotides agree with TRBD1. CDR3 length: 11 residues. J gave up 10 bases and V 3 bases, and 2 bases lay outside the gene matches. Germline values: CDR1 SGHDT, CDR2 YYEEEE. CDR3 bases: TGTGCCAGCAGCTCGGACAGGGCCTACACCTTC. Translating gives CASSSDRAYTF.

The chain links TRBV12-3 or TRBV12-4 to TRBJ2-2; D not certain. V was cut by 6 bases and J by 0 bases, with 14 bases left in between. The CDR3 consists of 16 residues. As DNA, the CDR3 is TGTGCCAGCAGCCGAGGACGACAAGCGAACACCGGGGAGCTGTTTTTT. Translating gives CASSRGRQANTGELFF.

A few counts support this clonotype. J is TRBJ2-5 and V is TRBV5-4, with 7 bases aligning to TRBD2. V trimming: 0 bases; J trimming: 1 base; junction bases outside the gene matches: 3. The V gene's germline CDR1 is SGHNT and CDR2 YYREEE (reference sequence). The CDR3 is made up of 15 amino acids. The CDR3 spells CASSLVGTIQETQYF. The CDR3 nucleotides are TGTGCCAGCAGCTTGGTGGGGACTATCCAAGAGACCCAGTACTTC.